One and the same sample provided the 9 T cell receptor beta chains below, sequenced in a study of blood T cell repertoires in COVID-19. The protocol was immunoSEQ multiplex PCR, while the TCRdb copy is restricted to in-frame clones and leaves out a portion. The table records about 180,000 clones, about 90% of them present only once. Input material: PBMCs or T cells enriched from blood (not recorded which). These receptors all stem from a human donor with acute COVID-19. The donor label of this sample is uncertain.

Points on this clone: This sample also contains other DNA sequences that code for the same CDR3. The V gene is TRBV2, the J gene TRBJ2-1, with 13 bases matching TRBD2. The CDR3 has 15 residues. The junction had 3 bases not matched to a gene; V was cut back by 6 bases and J by 4 bases. Germline V gene data show CDR1 as SNHLY and CDR2 as FYNNEI. CDR3 region: CASREGLAGYNEQFF. CDR3 nucleotide sequence: TGTGCCAGCAGAGAGGGACTAGCGGGGTACAATGAGCAGTTCTTC.

This clone was detected only once. The chain couples TRBV7-3 to TRBJ1-1; D is perhaps TRBD1 (6 bases). CDR3 size: 15 residues. Per germline, CDR1 SGHTA and CDR2 FQGTGA. V lost 2 bases and J lost 5, with 15 bases in between. CDR3 nucleotide sequence: TGTGCCAGCAGCTTACTGGCGGGGGCCGGGACTGAAGCTTTCTTT. Residues: CASSLLAGAGTEAFF.

The V and J genes are TRBV5-1 and TRBJ1-1; D gene unclear. Trimming cost V 0 bases and J 2 bases, with 5 bases left between them. Germline assignment: CDR1 SGHRS and CDR2 YFSETQ. This CDR3 is 13 amino acids long. CDR3 residues: CASSLGENTEAFF. The DNA of the CDR3 is TGCGCCAGCAGCTTGGGAGAAAACACTGAAGCTTTCTTT. The full variable domain, in which reference TRBV5-1 and TRBJ1-1 provide the parts outside the CDR3, is KAGVTQTPRYLIKTRGQQVTLSCSPISGHRSVSWYQQTPGQGLQFLFEYFSETQRNKGNFPGRFSGRQFSNSRSEMNVSTLELGDSALYLCASSLGENTEAFFGQGTRLTVV.

Concerning this clone itself: Germline and junction disagree at one end, which may indicate a read error. This chain uses TRBV7-2 with TRBJ1-3; D gene uncertain. CDR3 length: 14 residues. CDR1 and CDR2 from the germline V gene are SGHTA and FQGNSA. The CDR3 here is CGSTDSSSGNTIYF. CDR3 sequence (DNA): TGTGGCAGCACAGACTCAAGCTCTGGAAACACCATATATTTT.

The V and J genes are TRBV7-7 and TRBJ2-5; maybe TRBD2 (6 bases). CDR1 and CDR2 from the germline V gene are SSHAT and FNYEAQ (reference sequence). V was shortened by 5 bases and J by 2 bases, with 18 bases between the two germline ends. The CDR3 has 16 residues. The CDR3 is CASSRGLRDLQETQYF. CDR3 sequence (DNA): TGTGCCAGCAGCCGAGGCCTACGGGACTTACAAGAGACCCAGTACTTC.

The chain has TRBV5-1 and TRBJ2-7, with TRBD2 matching over 10 bases. This CDR3 has 15 residues. Germline values: CDR1 SGHRS, CDR2 YFSETQ. J lost 4 bases, V lost 4 bases, and 8 bases had no gene match. The CDR3 protein is CASSQELAGLYEQYF. The CDR3 DNA reads TGCGCCAGCAGCCAGGAACTAGCGGGGTTATACGAGCAGTACTTC.

V and J are TRBV11-2 and TRBJ1-3; D call uncertain. CDR3 size: 15 residues. CDR1 is SGHAT and CDR2 is FQNNGV in the germline V gene. Trimming pared 0 bases from V and 0 bases from J, leaving 6 bases between. This CDR3 is CASSLEGLSGNTIYF. CDR3 in DNA: TGTGCCAGCAGCTTAGAGGGCCTCTCTGGAAACACCATATATTTT.

This chain uses TRBV30 with TRBJ1-6; D gene uncertain. This CDR3 contains 13 residues. Trimming removed 0 bases from V and 10 bases from J, with 10 bases in between. In germline, CDR1 is GTSNPN, CDR2 SVGIG (reference sequence). Here the CDR3 DNA reads TGTGCCTGGAGTGTACGGTGGAGGTCACCCCTCCACTTT. It is translated as CAWSVRWRSPLHF.

V is TRBV4-2 and J is TRBJ2-6; 12 bases fit TRBD2. This CDR3 has 18 amino acids. In germline, CDR1 is LGHNA, CDR2 YNFKEQ. V trimming: 0 bases; J trimming: 4 bases; junction bases outside the gene matches: 4. The CDR3 sequence: CASSQDPSGGAGANVLTF. CDR3 nucleotide sequence: TGTGCCAGCAGCCAAGACCCTAGCGGGGGGGCAGGGGCCAACGTCCTGACTTTC.